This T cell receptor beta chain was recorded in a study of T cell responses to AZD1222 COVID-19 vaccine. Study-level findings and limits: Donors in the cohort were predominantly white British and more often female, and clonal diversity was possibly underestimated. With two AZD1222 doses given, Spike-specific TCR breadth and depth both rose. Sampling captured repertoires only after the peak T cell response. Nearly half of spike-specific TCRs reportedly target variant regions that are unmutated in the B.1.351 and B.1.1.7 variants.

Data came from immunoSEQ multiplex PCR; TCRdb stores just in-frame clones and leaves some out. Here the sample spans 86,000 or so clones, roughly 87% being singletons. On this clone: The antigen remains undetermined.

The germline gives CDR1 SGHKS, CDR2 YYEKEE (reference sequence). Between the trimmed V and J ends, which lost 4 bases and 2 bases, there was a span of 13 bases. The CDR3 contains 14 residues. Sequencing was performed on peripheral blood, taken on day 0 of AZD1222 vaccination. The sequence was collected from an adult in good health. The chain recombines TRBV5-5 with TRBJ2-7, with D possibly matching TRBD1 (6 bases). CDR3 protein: CASSQMDSTYEQYF. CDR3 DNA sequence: TGTGCCAGCAGCCAGATGGACAGCACCTACGAGCAGTACTTC.